Listed below are T cell receptor beta chains from one sample, sequenced in a study of blood T cell repertoires in COVID-19. Using immunoSEQ multiplex PCR, the repertoire was profiled, and TCRdb retains in-frame clones only, with some absent. The sample carries about 210,000 clones, roughly 86% recorded once. The sequenced sample was peripheral blood. The receptors here all came from a woman aged 45-65 years with active or convalescent COVID-19. CDR3s include the opening cysteine and the closing phenylalanine or tryptophan. A D gene is named only where the DNA matches it firmly. Size tells how often a clone was seen (once, few, many) or the class of an expanded clone, and some rows leave it out.

v_gene	abundance	d_gene	j_gene	CDR3aa	CDR3nt
TRBV3-1/TRBV3-2	.	.	TRBJ1-1	CASSQGPEAFF	TGTGCCAGCAGCCAGGGGCCCGAAGCTTTCTTT
TRBV18	.	TRBD1	TRBJ2-3	CASSPPGTGLDTQYF	TGTGCCAGCTCACCACCGGGGACAGGGTTAGATACGCAGTATTTT
TRBV15	.	.	TRBJ1-3	CATSRGLQRTLSGNTIYF	TGTGCCACCAGCAGGGGTCTGCAGCGAACGCTCTCTGGAAACACCATATATTTT
TRBV6-5	.	TRBD1	TRBJ1-1	CASTPPGQANTEAFF	TGTGCCAGCACCCCTCCGGGACAGGCGAACACTGAAGCTTTCTTT
TRBV4-2	.	.	TRBJ2-1	CASSQRVAEAYNEQFF	TGTGCCAGCAGCCAGAGGGTAGCGGAAGCCTACAATGAGCAGTTCTTC
TRBV5-1	.	.	TRBJ2-7	CASSLGLAAAGEQYF	TGCGCCAGCAGCTTGGGGTTAGCGGCGGCGGGCGAGCAGTACTTC
TRBV19	.	.	TRBJ1-3	CASSINGAGNTIYF	TGTGCCAGTAGTATAAACGGTGCTGGAAACACCATATATTTT
TRBV5-6	few	.	TRBJ1-2	CASSLNEEEGYTF	TGTGCCAGCAGCTTGAACGAGGAGGAAGGCTACACCTTC
TRBV28	.	.	TRBJ2-7	CASLAGQRYEQYF	TGTGCCAGCCTGGCGGGACAGCGCTACGAGCAGTACTTC
TRBV28	once	.	TRBJ2-7	CASSFGTPYEQYF	TGTGCCAGCAGTTTCGGGACACCCTACGAGCAGTACTTC
TRBV19	.	TRBD2	TRBJ2-5	CASGASGNQETQYF	TGTGCCAGTGGTGCTAGCGGGAACCAAGAGACCCAGTACTTC
TRBV9	.	TRBD1	TRBJ1-2	CASSAHWDRSYGYTF	TGTGCCAGCAGCGCCCATTGGGACAGGTCCTATGGCTACACCTTC
TRBV11-2	.	.	TRBJ2-2	CASTQLPPGELFF	TGTGCCAGCACCCAACTCCCCCCCGGGGAGCTGTTTTTT
TRBV12-3/TRBV12-4	.	.	TRBJ2-1	CASSFQQEQFF	TGTGCCAGCAGTTTCCAACAGGAGCAGTTCTTC
TRBV3-1/TRBV3-2	.	.	TRBJ1-6	CASSPDGERSPLHF	TGTGCCAGCAGCCCTGACGGGGAACGGTCACCCCTCCACTTT
TRBV6-5	.	TRBD1	TRBJ1-1	CASSGQEGRGTEAFF	TGTGCCAGCAGCGGACAGGAAGGTCGAGGCACTGAAGCTTTCTTT
TRBV28	.	.	TRBJ1-2	CASSLTRAPARYTF	TGTGCCAGCAGTTTAACCAGGGCCCCTGCCCGCTACACCTTC
TRBV28	.	.	TRBJ2-2	CASRTGGNTGELFF	TGTGCCAGCAGGACCGGGGGAAACACCGGGGAGCTGTTTTTT
TRBV29-1	.	.	TRBJ1-4	CSVGKGDNEKLFF	TGCAGCGTTGGGAAGGGGGACAATGAAAAACTGTTTTTT
TRBV7-2	.	.	TRBJ1-6	CASSLSLARAYNSPLHF	TGTGCCAGCAGCCTTTCTTTGGCTCGGGCCTATAATTCACCCCTCCACTTT
TRBV7-7	once	.	TRBJ1-5	CASSPWPQHF	TGTGCCAGCAGCCCCTGGCCCCAGCATTTT
TRBV28	.	TRBD1	TRBJ2-1	CASSSGQGFGDEQFF	TGTGCCAGCAGTTCCGGACAGGGGTTCGGAGATGAGCAGTTCTTC
TRBV10-3	.	.	TRBJ1-6	CAISEPGRGGNSPLHF	TGTGCCATCAGTGAACCAGGGAGGGGAGGTAATTCACCCCTCCACTTT
TRBV4-1	.	.	TRBJ1-5	CASSQGYGPGGNQPQHF	TGCGCCAGCAGCCAAGGTTACGGGCCGGGGGGCAATCAGCCCCAGCATTTT
TRBV12-3/TRBV12-4	.	.	TRBJ1-4	CASSFWGGEKLFF	TGTGCCAGCAGTTTCTGGGGCGGTGAAAAACTGTTTTTT
TRBV6-5	.	.	TRBJ2-5	CASRRGNQETQYF	TGTGCCAGTCGTCGGGGGAACCAAGAGACCCAGTACTTC
TRBV29-1	.	TRBD2	TRBJ2-3	CSVDPSGGTDTQYF	TGCAGCGTTGACCCTAGCGGGGGCACAGATACGCAGTATTTT
TRBV12-3/TRBV12-4	.	.	TRBJ1-1	CASSPSPNTEAFF	TGTGCCAGCAGTCCGTCTCCGAACACTGAAGCTTTCTTT
TRBV9	.	.	TRBJ1-1	CASSVKGYTEAFF	TGTGCCAGCAGCGTAAAGGGGTACACTGAAGCTTTCTTT
TRBV7-9	.	TRBD2	TRBJ2-5	CASSDISSGQETQYF	TGTGCCAGCAGCGACATATCTAGCGGTCAAGAGACCCAGTACTTC
TRBV6-4	.	TRBD1	TRBJ1-6	CASSDNLQGNSPLHF	TGTGCCAGCAGTGATAATCTACAGGGGAATTCACCCCTCCACTTT
TRBV10-3	.	TRBD2	TRBJ2-1	CAISEGGLAGVSEQFF	TGTGCCATCAGTGAGGGGGGACTAGCGGGAGTTAGTGAGCAGTTCTTC
TRBV10-3	.	TRBD1	TRBJ1-2	CAITKTGGEGYTF	TGTGCCATCACCAAGACAGGGGGCGAGGGCTACACCTTC
TRBV27	.	TRBD2	TRBJ2-1	CASSLNSLAGMSDEQFF	TGTGCCAGCAGTTTAAACTCCCTAGCGGGAATGTCGGATGAGCAGTTCTTC
TRBV5-4	.	.	TRBJ1-2	CASSFDPSTKSYTF	TGTGCCAGCAGCTTCGATCCGTCGACTAAGAGTTACACCTTC
TRBV9	.	.	TRBJ1-6	CASSVVAGAESPLHF	TGTGCCAGCAGCGTAGTGGCAGGGGCAGAATCACCCCTCCACTTT
TRBV19	.	.	TRBJ2-1	CASSIDNSNEQFF	TGTGCCAGTAGTATTGACAATTCCAATGAGCAGTTCTTC
TRBV15	.	.	TRBJ2-5	CATSRVGGASETQYF	TGTGCCACCAGCAGAGTAGGGGGGGCATCGGAGACCCAGTACTTC
TRBV5-6	.	TRBD1	TRBJ1-2	CASRKGTGLYGYTF	TGTGCCAGCAGAAAGGGGACAGGGCTCTATGGCTACACCTTC
TRBV6-1	.	TRBD2	TRBJ2-3	CASSELAGGPDTQYF	TGTGCCAGCAGTGAACTAGCGGGAGGGCCAGATACGCAGTATTTT